Each of the 8 T cell receptor beta chains below was sequenced from the same sample in a study of blood T cell repertoires in COVID-19. Clones were read by immunoSEQ multiplex PCR, and TCRdb kept only the in-frame ones, dropping some. The data hold 150,000 to 200,000 clones, with more than 75% observed a single time. Sequencing used peripheral blood. These receptors all stem from a man aged 18 to 29 with active or convalescent COVID-19.

The rearrangement uses TRBV5-4 and TRBJ1-1; 9 nucleotides align to TRBD1. With 4 bases clipped from V and 1 base from J, the junction kept 8 bases outside the gene matches. CDR3 size: 16 residues. CDR1 SGHNT and CDR2 YYREEE come from the germline V gene (reference sequence). This chain's CDR3 is CASSPVPGQGNTEAFF. The DNA for the CDR3 is TGTGCCAGCAGCCCCGTCCCGGGACAGGGGAACACTGAAGCTTTCTTT.

The V gene is TRBV4-1, the J gene TRBJ1-2, with 9 positions matching TRBD1. The germline gives CDR1 MGHRA, CDR2 YSYEKL. Germline trimming cut 4 bases from V and 2 bases from J; bases unmatched to any gene: 8. The CDR3 is made up of 16 amino acids. The CDR3 spells CASSPGTGRQNYGYTF. DNA of the CDR3: TGCGCCAGCAGCCCGGGGACAGGGAGACAAAACTATGGCTACACCTTC.

The V and J genes are TRBV6-5 and TRBJ1-1; D is perhaps TRBD1 (6 bases). V lost 6 bases, J lost 6 bases, and 14 bases lay in between. CDR1 is MNHEY and CDR2 is SVGAGI in the germline V gene. The CDR3 has 13 residues. The CDR3 sequence is CASRWTATSEAFF. The CDR3 DNA follows: TGTGCCAGCAGGTGGACAGCCACCTCTGAAGCTTTCTTT.

The chain employs TRBV6-5 and TRBJ2-7; D is possibly TRBD1 (6 bases). This CDR3 region has 14 residues. Trimming left V 2 bases short and J 3 bases short, with 11 bases between. The germline V gene has CDR1 MNHEY and CDR2 SVGAGI. CDR3: CASSYEPDSYEQYF. DNA of the CDR3: TGTGCCAGCAGTTACGAACCGGACAGCTACGAGCAGTACTTC.

This clone was recorded only once. The chain links TRBV18 to TRBJ1-4; 7 nucleotides agree with TRBD1. The junction had 3 bases not matched to a gene; V was cut back by 3 bases and J by 5 bases. The CDR3 has 14 amino acids. CDR1 is KGHSH, CDR2 LQKENI, per germline. The CDR3 reads CASSPLQGNEKLFF. CDR3 DNA: TGTGCCAGCTCACCTCTACAGGGGAATGAAAAACTGTTTTTT.

The chain employs TRBV19 and TRBJ1-1; no reliable D call. The CDR3 totals 12 residues. Between the trimmed V and J ends, which lost 11 bases and 6 bases, there was a span of 16 bases. CDR1 and CDR2 from the germline V gene are LNHDA and SQIVND (reference sequence). The CDR3 is CAAAGLGPEAFF. The CDR3, as DNA: TGTGCCGCCGCAGGACTAGGACCTGAAGCTTTCTTT.

This chain uses TRBV12-3 or TRBV12-4 with TRBJ2-5; D is unclear. The CDR3 covers 12 residues. V was pared by 3 bases and J by 4 bases, with 6 bases between. The CDR3 DNA reads TGTGCCAGCAGTTTCAGGCGAGAGACCCAGTACTTC. Amino acids: CASSFRRETQYF.

The V and J genes are TRBV5-1 and TRBJ2-1; D gene ambiguous. Trimming cost V 2 bases and J 9 bases, with 12 bases left between them. Germline V lookup: CDR1 SGHRS, CDR2 YFSETQ. The CDR3 runs 13 residues. Here the CDR3 DNA reads TGCGCCAGCAGCTTTAATGAGAACGGTGAGCAGTTCTTC. Translation gives CASSFNENGEQFF.